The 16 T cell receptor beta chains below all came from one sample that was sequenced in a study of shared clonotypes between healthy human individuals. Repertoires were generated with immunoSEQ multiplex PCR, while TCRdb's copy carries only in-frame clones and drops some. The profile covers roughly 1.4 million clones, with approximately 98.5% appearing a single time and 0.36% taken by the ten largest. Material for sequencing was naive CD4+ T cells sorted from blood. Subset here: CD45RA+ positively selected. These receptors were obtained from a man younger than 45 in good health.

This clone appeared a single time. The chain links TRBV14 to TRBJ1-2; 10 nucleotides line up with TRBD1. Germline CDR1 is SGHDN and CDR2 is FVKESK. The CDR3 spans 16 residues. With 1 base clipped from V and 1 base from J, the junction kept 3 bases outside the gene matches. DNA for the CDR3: TGTGCCAGCAGCCAAGTCGGACAGGGGGGTAACTATGGCTACACCTTC. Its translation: CASSQVGQGGNYGYTF.

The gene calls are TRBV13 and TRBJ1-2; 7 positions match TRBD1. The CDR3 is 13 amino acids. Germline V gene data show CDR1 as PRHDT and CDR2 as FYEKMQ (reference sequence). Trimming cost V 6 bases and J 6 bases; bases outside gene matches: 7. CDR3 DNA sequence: TGTGCCAGCAGATCTCGACAGGGAGATGGCTACACCTTC. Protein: CASRSRQGDGYTF.

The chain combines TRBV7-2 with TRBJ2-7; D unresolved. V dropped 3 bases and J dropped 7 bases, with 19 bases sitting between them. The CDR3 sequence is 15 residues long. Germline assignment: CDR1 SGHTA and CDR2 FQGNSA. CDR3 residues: CASSFTGADFREQYF. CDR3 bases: TGTGCCAGCAGCTTCACGGGTGCTGATTTTAGAGAGCAGTACTTC.

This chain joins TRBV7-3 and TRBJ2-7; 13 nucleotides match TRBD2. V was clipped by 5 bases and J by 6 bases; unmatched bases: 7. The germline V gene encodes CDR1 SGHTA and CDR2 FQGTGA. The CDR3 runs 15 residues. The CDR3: CASSALAGGPGEQYF. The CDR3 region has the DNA TGTGCCAGCAGCGCACTAGCGGGAGGGCCAGGCGAGCAGTACTTC.

CDR3 sequence (DNA): TGCAGCGTCCTCACCGGGACAGGGATCTCCTACAATGAGCAGTTCTTC. Translated: CSVLTGTGISYNEQFF. V usage is TRBV29-1 and J usage is TRBJ2-1; TRBD1 agrees at 9 bases. V lost 6 bases to trimming and J lost 0 bases; unmatched junction nucleotides: 9. Germline CDR1 is SQVTM and CDR2 is ANQGSEA. The CDR3 consists of 16 residues.

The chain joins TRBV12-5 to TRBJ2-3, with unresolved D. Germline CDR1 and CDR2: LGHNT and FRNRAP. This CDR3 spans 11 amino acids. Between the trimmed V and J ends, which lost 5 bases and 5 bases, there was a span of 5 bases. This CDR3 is CASGAVDTQYF. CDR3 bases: TGTGCTAGTGGTGCCGTAGATACGCAGTATTTT.

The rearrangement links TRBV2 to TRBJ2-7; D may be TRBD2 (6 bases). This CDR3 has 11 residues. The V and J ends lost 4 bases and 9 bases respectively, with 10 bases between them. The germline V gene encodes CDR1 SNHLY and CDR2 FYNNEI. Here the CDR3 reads CASSVAERQYF. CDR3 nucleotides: TGTGCCAGCAGTGTAGCGGAGAGGCAGTACTTC.

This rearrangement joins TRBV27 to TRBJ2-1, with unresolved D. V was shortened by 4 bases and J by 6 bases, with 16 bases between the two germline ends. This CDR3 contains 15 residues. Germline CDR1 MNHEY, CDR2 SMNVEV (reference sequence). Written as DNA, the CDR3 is TGTGCCAGCAGTTCCCAATGGCGCCTGGCCAATGAGCAGTTCTTC. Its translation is CASSSQWRLANEQFF.

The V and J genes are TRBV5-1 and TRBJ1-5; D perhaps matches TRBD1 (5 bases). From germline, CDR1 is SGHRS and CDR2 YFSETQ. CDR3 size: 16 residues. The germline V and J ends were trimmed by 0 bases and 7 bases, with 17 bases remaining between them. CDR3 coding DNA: TGCGCCAGCAGCTTGGCCCCGGGACCCCAGGACCAGCCCCAGCATTTT. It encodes CASSLAPGPQDQPQHF.

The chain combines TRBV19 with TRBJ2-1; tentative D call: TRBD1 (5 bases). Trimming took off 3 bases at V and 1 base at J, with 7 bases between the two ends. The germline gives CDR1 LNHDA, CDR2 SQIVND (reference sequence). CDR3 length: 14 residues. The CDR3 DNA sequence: TGTGCCAGTAGTATGACAGTGTCCTACAATGAGCAGTTCTTC. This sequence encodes CASSMTVSYNEQFF.

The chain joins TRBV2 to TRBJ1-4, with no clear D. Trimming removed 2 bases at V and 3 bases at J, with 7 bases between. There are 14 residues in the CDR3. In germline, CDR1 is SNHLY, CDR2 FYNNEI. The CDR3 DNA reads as TGTGCCAGCAGTGAAACGAGTTCTAATGAAAAACTGTTTTTT. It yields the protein CASSETSSNEKLFF. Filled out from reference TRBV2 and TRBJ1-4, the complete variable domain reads EPEVTQTPSHQVTQMGQEVILRCVPISNHLYFYWYRQILGQKVEFLVSFYNNEISEKSEIFDDQFSVERPDGSNFTLKIRSTKLEDSAMYFCASSETSSNEKLFFGSGTQLSVL.

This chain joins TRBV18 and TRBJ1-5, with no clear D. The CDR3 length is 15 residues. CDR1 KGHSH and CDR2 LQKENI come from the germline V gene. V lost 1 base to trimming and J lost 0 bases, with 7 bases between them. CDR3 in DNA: TGTGCCAGCTCACCACTACATGATAGCAATCAGCCCCAGCATTTT. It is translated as CASSPLHDSNQPQHF.

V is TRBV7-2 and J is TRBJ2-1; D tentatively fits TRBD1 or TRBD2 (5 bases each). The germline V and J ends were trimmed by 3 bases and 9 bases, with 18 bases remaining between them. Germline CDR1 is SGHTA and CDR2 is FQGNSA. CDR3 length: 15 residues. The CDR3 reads CASSFMSSFGTEQFF. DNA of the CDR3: TGTGCCAGCAGCTTTATGTCTTCTTTTGGGACTGAGCAGTTCTTC.

This CDR3 is CASSEVGQAYNEQFF. CDR3 coding DNA: TGTGCCAGCAGTGAGGTCGGGCAGGCATACAATGAGCAGTTCTTC. The V gene is TRBV2, the J gene TRBJ2-1; D remains unclear. This CDR3 spans 15 amino acids. The V and J ends lost 3 bases and 4 bases respectively, with 13 bases between them. Germline V gene data show CDR1 as SNHLY and CDR2 as FYNNEI.

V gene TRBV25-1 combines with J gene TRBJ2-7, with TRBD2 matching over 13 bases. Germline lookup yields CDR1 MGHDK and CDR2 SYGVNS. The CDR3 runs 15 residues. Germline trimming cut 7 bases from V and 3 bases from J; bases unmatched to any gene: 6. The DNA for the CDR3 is TGTGCCAGCACCCGGACTAGCGGGAGTGTCTACGAGCAGTACTTC. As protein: CASTRTSGSVYEQYF.

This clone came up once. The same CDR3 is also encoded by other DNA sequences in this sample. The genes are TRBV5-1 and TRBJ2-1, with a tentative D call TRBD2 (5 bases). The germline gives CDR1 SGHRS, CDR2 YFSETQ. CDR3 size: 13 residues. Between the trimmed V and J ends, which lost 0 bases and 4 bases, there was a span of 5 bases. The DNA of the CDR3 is TGCGCCAGCAGCTTGGGAGGGTACAATGAGCAGTTCTTC. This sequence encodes CASSLGGYNEQFF.